This TCR beta chain emerged from a study of T cell repertoires in cytomegalovirus infection. Study as a whole: Epitope selection comprised recently identified HLA-C-restricted CMV epitopes and well-studied HLA-B-restricted CMV epitopes. In public TCR beta signatures, there were indications of both CMV infection and matching HLA type.

Study-level results: The cumulative frequency of public TCR beta families identified carriers of CMV plus the relevant HLA. Dominant in the ex vivo response were TCR beta clonotypes restricted by HLA-C and specific for CMV.

Remarks on this clonotype: What it binds is not known.

MiXCR, applied by TCRdb to the reads, yields one record per CDR3 protein. The profile covers around 750,000 distinct CDR3 sequences, with 32% appearing a single time and 12% taken by the ten largest. With V trimmed by 4 bases and J by 2 bases, 7 bases remained unmatched. The CDR3 spans 16 residues. Germline CDR1 is MNHEY and CDR2 is SMNVEV (reference sequence). This rearrangement joins TRBV27 to TRBJ2-3, with 9 bases that match TRBD1. Sample: cultured CD8+ T cells from PBMCs, taken from culture after CMV antigen stimulation. This TCR was sampled from a human donor in good health (CMV status not recorded). Some clones in this sample may be carry-over from other donors' samples. In DNA, the CDR3 is TGTGCCAGCAGTTCTGGGTGGACAGGGGCCACAGATACGCAGTATTTT. Translated: CASSSGWTGATDTQYF.